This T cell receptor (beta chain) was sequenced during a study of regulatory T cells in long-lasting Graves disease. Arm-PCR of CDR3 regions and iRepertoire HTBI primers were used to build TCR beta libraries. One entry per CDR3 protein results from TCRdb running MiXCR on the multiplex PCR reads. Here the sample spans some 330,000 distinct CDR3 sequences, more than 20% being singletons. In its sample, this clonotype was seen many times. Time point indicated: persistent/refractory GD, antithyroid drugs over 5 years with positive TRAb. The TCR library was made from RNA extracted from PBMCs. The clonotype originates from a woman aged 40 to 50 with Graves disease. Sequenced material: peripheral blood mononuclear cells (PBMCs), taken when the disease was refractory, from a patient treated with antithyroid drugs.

The CDR3 region has the DNA TGCAGTGCTAGGCGTAGCTTAAAAAAACTGTTTTTT. Translated, it gives CSARRSLKKLFF. The J gene is TRBJ1-4, the V gene TRBV20-1; no definite D call. Germline V gives CDR1 DFQATT, CDR2 SNEGSKA (reference sequence). The ends were cut back, 3 bases at V and 9 bases at J, with 11 bases in the middle. The length of the CDR3 is 12 residues.